This is a list of T cell receptor beta chains from one sample in a study of blood T cell repertoires in COVID-19. TCRdb keeps only in-frame clones here, not all; method: immunoSEQ multiplex PCR. The table has approximately 68,000 clones, about nine tenths seen once. The material sequenced was peripheral blood. These receptor sequences come from a man aged 45 to 65 with active COVID-19. CDR3s include the opening cysteine and the closing phenylalanine or tryptophan. The order of the fields is V gene, J gene, clone size, D gene, CDR3 DNA, CDR3 protein. D genes are given only for firm matches. The size field is filled for only some rows; it gives once, few, many or a size class.

TRBV27	TRBJ1-4	once	NA	TGTGCCAGCAGTCCGCTGACAGATAATGAAAAACTGTTTTTT	CASSPLTDNEKLFF
TRBV9	TRBJ1-4	NA	NA	TGTGCCAGCAGCCCCCAACCCCTCTCTCCGGGGGTAGAAAAACTGTTTTTT	CASSPQPLSPGVEKLFF
TRBV21-1	TRBJ2-5	NA	NA	TGTGCCAGCAGCAAAGAGAGCCGGGAACAAGAGACCCAGTACTTC	CASSKESREQETQYF
TRBV4-3	TRBJ1-2	few	TRBD1	TGCGCCAGCAGCCAATTTCCCGGGACAGGGGGGGCTAACTATGGCTACACCTTC	CASSQFPGTGGANYGYTF
TRBV2	TRBJ1-4	once	NA	TGTGCCAGCAGTGAGAGGGCCACGTTCTCGGTCTTTAATGAAAAACTGTTTTTT	CASSERATFSVFNEKLFF
TRBV19	TRBJ2-7	NA	NA	TGTGCCAGTAGTGCGTCGTGGGGCGGACCCTACGAGCAGTACTTC	CASSASWGGPYEQYF
TRBV5-1	TRBJ1-5	NA	NA	TGCGCCAGCAGCTTGGACAGTTCCAATCAGCCCCAGCATTTT	CASSLDSSNQPQHF
TRBV4-1	TRBJ2-7	NA	TRBD1	TGCGCCAGCAGCCCGACAGGGCTGGTCGACGAGCAGTACTTC	CASSPTGLVDEQYF
TRBV23-1	TRBJ2-7	NA	TRBD1	TGCGCCAGCAGTCAACGGGACAGGCCCTTTTCCTACGAGCAGTACTTC	CASSQRDRPFSYEQYF
TRBV6-5	TRBJ1-4	NA	NA	TGTGCCAGTAGGACAGTGAATGAAAAACTGTTTTTT	CASRTVNEKLFF
TRBV11-2	TRBJ2-3	NA	TRBD2	TGTGCCAGCAGCACTAGCGGGAGGAAGGGGGATACGCAGTATTTT	CASSTSGRKGDTQYF
TRBV5-5	TRBJ2-1	NA	TRBD2	TGTGCCAGCAGCTTTATTAGCGGGGGGGAAAATGAGCAGTTCTTC	CASSFISGGENEQFF
TRBV6-1	TRBJ2-1	NA	TRBD2	TGTGCCAGCAGTGGGATGACTAGCCCTCTTTCCTACAATGAGCAGTTCTTC	CASSGMTSPLSYNEQFF
TRBV18	TRBJ1-5	NA	TRBD1	TGTGCCAGCTCAGGGACAGGGGATCAGCCCCAGCATTTT	CASSGTGDQPQHF
TRBV10-3	TRBJ1-2	NA	TRBD1	TGTGCCACCAAGGGGGGACAGACAAATTATGGCTACACCTTC	CATKGGQTNYGYTF
TRBV5-1	TRBJ2-1	NA	NA	TGCGCCAGCAGCTTGACGGGAGCTAACTACAATGAGCAGTTCTTC	CASSLTGANYNEQFF
TRBV7-9	TRBJ1-1	NA	TRBD1	TGTGCCAGCAGCCCCGGGACAGGGGAACGCGAAGCTTTCTTT	CASSPGTGEREAFF
TRBV4-2	TRBJ1-1	few	NA	TGTGCCAGCAGCCAAGTTTTCCAGGGCTCGGATATGACTGAAGCTTTCTTT	CASSQVFQGSDMTEAFF
TRBV4-3	TRBJ2-7	NA	TRBD2	TGCGCCAGCAGCCAAGAGCTGCTAGCGGGAGGGCCGACACGGTACGAGCAGTACTTC	CASSQELLAGGPTRYEQYF
TRBV29-1	TRBJ2-7	NA	NA	TGCAGCGTGGTTACAGGAGCCTACGAGCAGTACTTC	CSVVTGAYEQYF
TRBV11-3	TRBJ2-1	NA	NA	TGTGCCAGCAGCGAGGGCCCGGTAGAACTCAAGCAGTTCTTC	CASSEGPVELKQFF
TRBV6-5	TRBJ1-1	NA	TRBD1	TGTGCCAGCAGCAAACAGGGGATGAACACTGAAGCTTTCTTT	CASSKQGMNTEAFF
TRBV7-2	TRBJ2-1	NA	NA	TGTGCCAGCAGCCCGCGGGCCGGGAACTGGGATGTCAACAATGAGCAGTTCTTC	CASSPRAGNWDVNNEQFF
TRBV25-1	TRBJ2-3	NA	TRBD1	TGTGCCAGCAGTGATACGGGACAGGGGTCGAATACGCAGTATTTT	CASSDTGQGSNTQYF
TRBV9	TRBJ2-1	NA	NA	TGTGCCAGCAGCGTACAAGTCAGCTCCTACAATGAGCAGTTCTTC	CASSVQVSSYNEQFF
TRBV24-1	TRBJ2-7	NA	TRBD2	TGTGCCACCAGTGACCGGACTAGCGGCTCCTACGAGCAGTACTTC	CATSDRTSGSYEQYF
TRBV28	TRBJ2-1	NA	TRBD2	TGTGCCAGCAGTTTCTCCGGGAGGGCCTCCAATGAGCAGTTCTTC	CASSFSGRASNEQFF
TRBV3-1/TRBV3-2	TRBJ2-5	NA	NA	TGTGCCAGCAGCCAACCCCGGGCCAGGAGGGAGACCCAGTACTTC	CASSQPRARRETQYF
TRBV11-3	TRBJ1-1	NA	NA	TGTGCCAGCAGCTTAGATTCCGGGGCTGAAGCTTTCTTT	CASSLDSGAEAFF
TRBV10-3	TRBJ2-7	once	TRBD1	TGTGCCATCAGCAATCCTTTGCGACAGGGAAGAACCTACGAGCAGTACTTC	CAISNPLRQGRTYEQYF
TRBV7-9	TRBJ2-5	NA	NA	TGTGCCAGCAGCTTGCCGTCGGGAAGGTCGGAGACCCAGTACTTC	CASSLPSGRSETQYF
TRBV19	TRBJ2-7	NA	TRBD1	TGTGCCAGTAGAGGGACAGGGGTCTACGAGCAGTACTTC	CASRGTGVYEQYF
TRBV14	TRBJ2-2	NA	NA	TGTGCCAGCCGGACTCAGCACACCGGGGAGCTGTTTTTT	CASRTQHTGELFF
TRBV6-5	TRBJ1-4	NA	NA	TGTGCCAGCGCGGTTCCCGCGTCCTTGGAGGAAAAACTGTTTTTT	CASAVPASLEEKLFF
TRBV28	TRBJ2-7	NA	NA	TGTGCCAGCAATTCACACGGAGACTACGAAACCTACGAGCAGTACTTC	CASNSHGDYETYEQYF
TRBV18	TRBJ2-3	once	NA	TGTGCCAGCTCACCCGCAGGGTCATTACAGTATTTT	CASSPAGSLQYF
TRBV28	TRBJ1-1	NA	TRBD1	TGTGCCAGCAGTCCCCCCGGTGCAGGGGGCATAATGAACACTGAAGCTTTCTTT	CASSPPGAGGIMNTEAFF
TRBV4-3	TRBJ1-6	NA	NA	TGCGCCAGCAGCCAAGAAAGACAGGCGCCACTAAACTTTTCACCCCTCCACTTT	CASSQERQAPLNFSPLHF
TRBV2	TRBJ1-2	few	NA	TGTGCCAGCAGTGATGAAGGGAGGAGAGACTATGGCTACACCTTC	CASSDEGRRDYGYTF
TRBV29-1	TRBJ1-1	NA	NA	TGCAGCGGACTAAGTTTGGTTAACACTGAAGCTTTCTTT	CSGLSLVNTEAFF
TRBV5-4	TRBJ2-7	NA	NA	TGTGCCAGCAGCCTGAGATACGAGCAGTACTTC	CASSLRYEQYF
TRBV7-9	TRBJ2-5	NA	NA	TGTGCCAGCAGCTTAATGGGGGGAGGAGAGACCCAGTACTTC	CASSLMGGGETQYF
TRBV7-3	TRBJ2-7	NA	TRBD2	TGTGCCAGCAGCTACCCGGGGGGCGAGCAGTACTTC	CASSYPGGEQYF